This T cell receptor beta chain comes out of a study of T cell changes during pregnancy in multiple sclerosis. This table comes from immunoSEQ multiplex PCR, and its TCRdb copy is limited to in-frame clones, with some not included. The table has some 74,000 clones, over 85% seen once. This CDR3 comprises 15 residues. The V end lost 2 bases, the J end lost 0 bases, and 5 bases lay between the germline ends. Germline CDR1 reads MDHEN; CDR2 reads SYDVKM. This sequence was found in a female donor in good health, enrolled as a control in a pregnancy study. This specimen consisted of peripheral blood, obtained after pregnancy. The gene calls are TRBV28 and TRBJ1-6; D is unresolved. Here the CDR3 DNA reads TGTGCCAGCAGTTTAAAGAGCTCCTATAATTCACCCCTCCACTTT. Its translation is CASSLKSSYNSPLHF.